A selection of T cell receptor beta chains follows, all from one sample in a study of vaccination and CD4 T cells after COVID-19. The antigens of these receptors remain unknown. Via MiXCR, TCRdb re-called the PCR reads, giving one row per CDR3 protein. The sample lists around 10,000 distinct CDR3 sequences, approximately 37% occurring once. Sequenced: CD4+ T cells from blood, cultured in vitro. Source of these receptors: a human donor in good health. Both conserved end residues are part of each CDR3. The D gene is left open where the match is weak. Clone size appears in some rows only: once, few, many, or a class for an expanded clone.

D	size	V	CDR3
NA	once	TRBV20-1	CSATSGLNEKLFF
NA	medium-sized	TRBV25-1	CASSESGNQPQHF
NA	few	TRBV15	CATSRDRGKGEPQHF
TRBD2	NA	TRBV12-3/TRBV12-4	CASTTPPRGRDTQYF
NA	NA	TRBV15	CATSRDRGTGELFF
NA	NA	TRBV4-3	CASSQLLGVSDTQYF
NA	NA	TRBV5-6	CASSVGVSNYGYTF
NA	NA	TRBV6-1	CASIDSYEQYF
TRBD1	NA	TRBV20-1	CSASPGQGVGKAFF
TRBD2	NA	TRBV7-8	CASSLRALAGGPPGELFF
NA	NA	TRBV28	CASSPYGGKLNQPQHF
NA	NA	TRBV11-3	CASSLGTTTGELFF
TRBD2	NA	TRBV20-1	CSAHSSGRSYEQYF
TRBD2	NA	TRBV4-2	CASSQGLAGDVTDTQYF
NA	NA	TRBV20-1	CSAAPRFQGSGYTF
NA	NA	TRBV2	CASRGDLVADTQYF
NA	NA	TRBV28	CASSLFVPTTSNQPQHF
NA	few	TRBV5-4	CASSLRGQLWEQYF
NA	NA	TRBV20-1	CSARTGNSNQPQHF
NA	few	TRBV20-1	CSAFPGGSGVLGGELFF
TRBD2	NA	TRBV20-1	CSAGLSGSGAYEQYF
TRBD1	NA	TRBV18	CASSAGQGAYEQYF
NA	few	TRBV6-5	CASSYSEFQGYEQYF
NA	few	TRBV20-1	CSANKAGTQPQHF
TRBD2	NA	TRBV4-1	CASSHGLAGETQYF
NA	NA	TRBV20-1	CSARDYDLTGELFF
NA	few	TRBV19	CASSIEGTSHSPLHF